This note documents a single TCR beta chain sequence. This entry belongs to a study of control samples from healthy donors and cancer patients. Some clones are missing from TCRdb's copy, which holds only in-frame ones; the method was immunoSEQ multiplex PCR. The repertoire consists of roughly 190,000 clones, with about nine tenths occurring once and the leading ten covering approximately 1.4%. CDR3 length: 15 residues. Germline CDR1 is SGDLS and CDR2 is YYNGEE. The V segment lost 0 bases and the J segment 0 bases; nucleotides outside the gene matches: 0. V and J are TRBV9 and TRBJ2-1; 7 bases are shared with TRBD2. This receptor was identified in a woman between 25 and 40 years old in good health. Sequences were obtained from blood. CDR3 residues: CASSVGTSSYNEQFF. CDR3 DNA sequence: TGTGCCAGCAGCGTAGGGACTAGCTCCTACAATGAGCAGTTCTTC.